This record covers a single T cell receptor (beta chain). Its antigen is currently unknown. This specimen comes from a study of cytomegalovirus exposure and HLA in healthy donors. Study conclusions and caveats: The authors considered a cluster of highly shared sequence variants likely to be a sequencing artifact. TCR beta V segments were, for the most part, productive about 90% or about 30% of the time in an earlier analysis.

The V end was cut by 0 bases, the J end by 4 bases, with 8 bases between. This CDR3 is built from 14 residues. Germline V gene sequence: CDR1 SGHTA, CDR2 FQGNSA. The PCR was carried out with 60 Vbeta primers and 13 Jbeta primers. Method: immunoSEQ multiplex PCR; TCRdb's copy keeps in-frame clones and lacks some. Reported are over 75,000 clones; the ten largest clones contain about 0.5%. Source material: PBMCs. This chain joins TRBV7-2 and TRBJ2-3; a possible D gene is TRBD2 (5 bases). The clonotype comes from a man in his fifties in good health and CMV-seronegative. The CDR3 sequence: CASSLAGGSDTQYF. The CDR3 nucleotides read TGTGCCAGCAGCTTAGCTGGCGGGTCAGATACGCAGTATTTT. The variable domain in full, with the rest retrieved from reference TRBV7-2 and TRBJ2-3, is GAGVSQSPSNKVTEKGKDVELRCDPISGHTALYWYRQSLGQGLEFLIYFQGNSAPDKSGLPSDRFSAERTGGSVSTLTIQRTQQEDSAVYLCASSLAGGSDTQYFGPGTRLTVL.